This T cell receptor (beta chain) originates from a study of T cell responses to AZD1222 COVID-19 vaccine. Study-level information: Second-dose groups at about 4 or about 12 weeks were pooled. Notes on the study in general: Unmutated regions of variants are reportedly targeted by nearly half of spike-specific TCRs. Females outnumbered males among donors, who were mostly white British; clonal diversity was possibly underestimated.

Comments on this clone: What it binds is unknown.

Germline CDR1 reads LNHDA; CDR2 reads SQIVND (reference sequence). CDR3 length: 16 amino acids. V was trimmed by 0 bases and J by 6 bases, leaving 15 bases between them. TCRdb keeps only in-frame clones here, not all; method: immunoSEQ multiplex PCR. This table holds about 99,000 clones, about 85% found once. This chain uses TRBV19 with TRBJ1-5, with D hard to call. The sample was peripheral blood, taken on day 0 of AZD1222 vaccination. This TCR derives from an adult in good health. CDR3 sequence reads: CASSIDPPGYGQPQHF. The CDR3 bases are TGTGCCAGTAGTATAGATCCCCCGGGGTACGGTCAGCCCCAGCATTTT.